The following is a T cell receptor (beta chain) sequence with its context. The record originates from a study of blood T cells in healthy people across ages. Through a sample-barcoded 5' primer and a J-beta primer mix, a second PCR was run for roughly 6 to 11 cycles. Each CDR3 protein is one row after TCRdb ran MiXCR on the 5' RACE reads. The table includes hundreds of thousands of distinct CDR3 sequences, around a quarter detected once. This sample was shared with a second study, whose subject was T cells of mothers and their children. From that study: The study recruited three healthy Caucasian mothers and their six children as donors. Thymic selection molds TCR recombination products alike in related and unrelated pairs. Relative to unrelated pairs, biologically related mother-child dyads exhibited marginally greater, non-significant overlap.

The clonotype originates from a boy aged 10-17 years in good health. The source material was blood.

CDR3 DNA sequence: TGCGCCAGTGGGTTGGCGTCTGGGGCCAACGTCCTGACTTTC. Amino acid sequence: CASGLASGANVLTF. The V and J genes are TRBV4-1 and TRBJ2-6; D gene uncertain. Germline CDR1 reads MGHRA; CDR2 reads YSYEKL. CDR3 size: 14 residues. Trimming stripped 9 bases from V and 1 base from J, with 10 bases between.